This T cell receptor beta chain was found in a study of blood T cell repertoires in COVID-19. Overall study: Sites in the United States, Italy and Spain provided acute and convalescent COVID-19 samples.

The table came from immunoSEQ multiplex PCR; TCRdb's copy has only in-frame clones and leaves some out. Among about 400,000 clones listed, approximately 87% were seen once. This CDR3 has 14 amino acids. With 3 bases removed from V and 1 base from J, the gap between germline ends came to 10 bases. Germline CDR1 and CDR2: SGHTS and YDEGEE. Recovery meant two consecutive negative NP/OP PCR tests, professional clearance, or resolved symptoms. In its sample, this clone was seen a few times. V is TRBV5-8 and J is TRBJ1-1; D ambiguous. This sequence originates from a woman between 50 and 59 years old who had recovered from COVID-19. Sequencing was done on a sample of PBMCs or T cells enriched from blood (not recorded which). The CDR3 DNA sequence: TGTGCCAGCAGCTGGCGCGGATCGAACACTGAAGCTTTCTTT. It specifies CASSWRGSNTEAFF.